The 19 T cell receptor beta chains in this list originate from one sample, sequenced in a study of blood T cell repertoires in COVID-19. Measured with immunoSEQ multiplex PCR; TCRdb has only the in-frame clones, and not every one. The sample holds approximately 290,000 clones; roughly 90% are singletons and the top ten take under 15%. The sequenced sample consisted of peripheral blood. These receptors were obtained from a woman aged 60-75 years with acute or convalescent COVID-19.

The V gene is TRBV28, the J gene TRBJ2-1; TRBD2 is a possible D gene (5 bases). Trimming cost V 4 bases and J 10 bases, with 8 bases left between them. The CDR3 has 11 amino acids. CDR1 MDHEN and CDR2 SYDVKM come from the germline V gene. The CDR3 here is CASSSPGEQFF. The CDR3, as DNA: TGTGCCAGCAGTTCCCCGGGAGAGCAGTTCTTC.

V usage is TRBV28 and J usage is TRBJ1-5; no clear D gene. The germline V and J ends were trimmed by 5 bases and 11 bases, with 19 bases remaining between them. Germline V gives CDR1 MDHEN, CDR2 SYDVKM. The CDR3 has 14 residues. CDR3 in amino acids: CASSPRGPLWSQHF. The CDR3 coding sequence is TGTGCCAGCAGTCCCCGGGGTCCCCTATGGTCCCAGCATTTT.

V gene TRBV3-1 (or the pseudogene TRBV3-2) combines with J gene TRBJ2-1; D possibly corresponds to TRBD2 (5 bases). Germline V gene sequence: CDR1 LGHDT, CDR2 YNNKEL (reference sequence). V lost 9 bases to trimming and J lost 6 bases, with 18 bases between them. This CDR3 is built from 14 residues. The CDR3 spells CASSASATRNEQFF. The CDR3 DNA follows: TGTGCCAGTAGCGCCAGCGCTACTCGCAATGAGCAGTTCTTC.

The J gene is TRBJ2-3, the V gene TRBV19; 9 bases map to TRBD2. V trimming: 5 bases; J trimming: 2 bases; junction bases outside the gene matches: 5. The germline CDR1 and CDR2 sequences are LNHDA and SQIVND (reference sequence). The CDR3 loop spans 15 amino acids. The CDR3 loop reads CASSPRGGDTDTQYF. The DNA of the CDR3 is TGTGCCAGTAGTCCCCGCGGGGGGGACACAGATACGCAGTATTTT.

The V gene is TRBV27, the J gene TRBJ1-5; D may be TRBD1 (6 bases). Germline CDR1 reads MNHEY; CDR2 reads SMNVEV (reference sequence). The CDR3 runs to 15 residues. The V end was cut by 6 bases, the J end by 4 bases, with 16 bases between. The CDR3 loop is CASSLSTGMNQPQHF. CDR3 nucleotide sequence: TGTGCCAGCAGCCTATCCACAGGGATGAATCAGCCCCAGCATTTT.

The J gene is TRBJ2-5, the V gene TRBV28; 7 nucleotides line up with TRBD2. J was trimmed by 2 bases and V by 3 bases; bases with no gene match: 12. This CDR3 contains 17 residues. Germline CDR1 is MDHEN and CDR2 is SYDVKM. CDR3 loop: CASSFFYLLADQETQYF. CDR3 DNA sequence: TGTGCCAGCAGTTTCTTTTATTTGCTAGCGGATCAAGAGACCCAGTACTTC.

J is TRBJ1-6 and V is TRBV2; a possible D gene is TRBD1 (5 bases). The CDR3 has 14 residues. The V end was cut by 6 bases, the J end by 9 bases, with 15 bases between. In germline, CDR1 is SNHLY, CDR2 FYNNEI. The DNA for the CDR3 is TGTGCCAGCAGCGTGACAGAAGCGGGTTCACCCCTCCACTTT. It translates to CASSVTEAGSPLHF.

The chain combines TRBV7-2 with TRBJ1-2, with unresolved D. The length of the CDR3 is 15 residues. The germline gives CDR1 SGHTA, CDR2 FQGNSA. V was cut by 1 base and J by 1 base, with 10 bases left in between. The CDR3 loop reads CASSLVAEFNYGYTF. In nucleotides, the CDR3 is TGTGCCAGCAGCTTAGTAGCCGAGTTTAACTATGGCTACACCTTC.

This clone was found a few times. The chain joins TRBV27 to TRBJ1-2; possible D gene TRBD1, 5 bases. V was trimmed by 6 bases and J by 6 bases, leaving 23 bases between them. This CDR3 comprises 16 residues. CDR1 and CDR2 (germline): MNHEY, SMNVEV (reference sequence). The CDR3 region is CASSSIPGHLWDGYTF. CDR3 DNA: TGTGCCAGCAGCAGCATACCAGGGCACCTCTGGGATGGCTACACCTTC.

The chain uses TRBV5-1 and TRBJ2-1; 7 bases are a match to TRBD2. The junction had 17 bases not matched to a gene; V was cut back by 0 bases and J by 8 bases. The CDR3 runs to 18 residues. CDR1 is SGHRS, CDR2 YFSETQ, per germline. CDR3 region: CASSLGRASGSFLDEQFF. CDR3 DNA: TGCGCCAGCAGCTTGGGTCGGGCTAGCGGCAGCTTTTTGGATGAGCAGTTCTTC.

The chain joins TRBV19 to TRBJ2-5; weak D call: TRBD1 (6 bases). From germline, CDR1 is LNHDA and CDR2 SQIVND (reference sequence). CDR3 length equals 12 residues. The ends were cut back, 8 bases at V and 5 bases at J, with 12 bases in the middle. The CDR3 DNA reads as TGTGCCAGTGGCAGGGGTAGGGAGACCCAGTACTTC. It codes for CASGRGRETQYF.

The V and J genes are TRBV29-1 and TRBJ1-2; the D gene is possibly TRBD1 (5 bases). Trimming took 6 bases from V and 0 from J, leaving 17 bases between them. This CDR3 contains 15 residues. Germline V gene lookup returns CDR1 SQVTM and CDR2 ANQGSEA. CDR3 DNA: TGCAGCGTAGCCTGGCCAACAGGATCTAACTATGGCTACACCTTC. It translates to CSVAWPTGSNYGYTF.

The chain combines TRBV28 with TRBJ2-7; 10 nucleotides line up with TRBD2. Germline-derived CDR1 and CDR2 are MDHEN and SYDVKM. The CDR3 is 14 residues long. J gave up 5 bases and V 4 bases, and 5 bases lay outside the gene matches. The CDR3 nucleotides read TGTGCCAGCAGTTCCTTAGCGGGGGGCGACGAGCAGTACTTC. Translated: CASSSLAGGDEQYF.

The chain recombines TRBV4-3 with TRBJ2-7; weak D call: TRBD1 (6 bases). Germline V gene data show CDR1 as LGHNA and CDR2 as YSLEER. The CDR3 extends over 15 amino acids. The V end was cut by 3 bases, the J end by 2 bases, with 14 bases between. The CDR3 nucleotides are TGCGCCAGCAGCCATCAGGACAGATCGCCCTACGAGCAGTACTTC. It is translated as CASSHQDRSPYEQYF.

The CDR3 nucleotides read TGTGCCAGCAGCTTAGGACTAGGGAACACAGATACGCAGTATTTT. This encodes CASSLGLGNTDTQYF. This rearrangement joins TRBV7-6 to TRBJ2-3, with a possible D match to TRBD2 (6 bases). Trimming cost V 1 base and J 2 bases, with 10 bases left between them. This CDR3 comprises 15 residues. Germline V gene lookup returns CDR1 SGHVS and CDR2 FNYEAQ.

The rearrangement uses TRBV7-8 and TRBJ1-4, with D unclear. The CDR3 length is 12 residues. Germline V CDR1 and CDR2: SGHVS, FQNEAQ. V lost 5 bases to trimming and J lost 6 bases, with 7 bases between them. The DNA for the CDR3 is TGTGCCAGCAGCGGCCTTGATGAAAAACTGTTTTTT. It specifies CASSGLDEKLFF.

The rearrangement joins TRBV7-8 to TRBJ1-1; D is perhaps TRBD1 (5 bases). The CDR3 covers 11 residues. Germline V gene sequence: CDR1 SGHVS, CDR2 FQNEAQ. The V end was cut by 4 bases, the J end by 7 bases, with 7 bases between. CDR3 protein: CASSSTGEAFF. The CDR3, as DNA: TGTGCCAGCAGCTCTACAGGTGAAGCTTTCTTT.

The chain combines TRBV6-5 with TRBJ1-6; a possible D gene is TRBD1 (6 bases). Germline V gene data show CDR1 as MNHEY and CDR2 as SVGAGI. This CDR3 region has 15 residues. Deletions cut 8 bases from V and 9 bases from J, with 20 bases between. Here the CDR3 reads CASSKKGVAGSPLHF. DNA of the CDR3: TGTGCCAGCTCAAAAAAGGGGGTCGCGGGTTCACCCCTCCACTTT.

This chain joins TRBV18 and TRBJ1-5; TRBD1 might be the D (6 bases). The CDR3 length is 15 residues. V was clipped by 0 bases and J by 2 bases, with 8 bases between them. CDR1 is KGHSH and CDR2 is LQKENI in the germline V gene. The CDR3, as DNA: TGTGCCAGCTCACCACCGAAGGGGGGCAATCAGCCCCAGCATTTT. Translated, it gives CASSPPKGGNQPQHF.